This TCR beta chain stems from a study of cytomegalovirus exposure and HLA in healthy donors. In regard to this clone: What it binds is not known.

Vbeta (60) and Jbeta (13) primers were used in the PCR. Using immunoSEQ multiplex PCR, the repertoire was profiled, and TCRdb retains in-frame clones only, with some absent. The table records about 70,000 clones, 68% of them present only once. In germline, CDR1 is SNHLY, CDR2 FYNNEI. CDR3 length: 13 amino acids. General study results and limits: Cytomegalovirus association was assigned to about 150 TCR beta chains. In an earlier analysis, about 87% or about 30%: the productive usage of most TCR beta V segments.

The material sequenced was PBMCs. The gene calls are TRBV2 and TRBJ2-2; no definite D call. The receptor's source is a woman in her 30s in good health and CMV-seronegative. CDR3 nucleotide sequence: TGTGCTGGGCAGCTTCCGAACACCGGGGAGCTGTTTTTT. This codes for CAGQLPNTGELFF.